Listed here are 32 T cell receptor beta chains from one sample, sequenced in a study of shared clonotypes between healthy human individuals. Measured with immunoSEQ multiplex PCR; TCRdb has only the in-frame clones, and not every one. The repertoire holds under 850,000 clones, with approximately 77% as singletons. The sample comprised memory CD4+ T cells sorted from blood. The subset is: CD45RA-negative fraction. Receptor source: a woman in her 30s in good health.

This clone was counted only a few times. The chain combines TRBV5-1 with TRBJ2-5, with D perhaps matching TRBD2 (5 bases). The CDR3 runs to 15 residues. Germline V lookup: CDR1 SGHRS, CDR2 YFSETQ. The V end lost 0 bases, the J end lost 4 bases, and 13 bases lay between the germline ends. The CDR3 region has the DNA TGCGCCAGCAGCTTGGAGCCGCTAGCTTCAGAGACCCAGTACTTC. Protein sequence: CASSLEPLASETQYF.

This chain uses TRBV11-2 with TRBJ2-1; 11 bases align to TRBD2. V lost 5 bases, J lost 0 bases, and 9 bases stayed unmatched. CDR1 SGHAT and CDR2 FQNNGV come from the germline V gene. The CDR3 runs 18 residues. The CDR3 DNA reads as TGTGCCAGCAGCCCAGATCAGACTAGCGGGGCCTCCTACAATGAGCAGTTCTTC. It encodes CASSPDQTSGASYNEQFF.

The V call is TRBV30, the J call TRBJ1-4; no definite D call. Deletions cut 0 bases from V and 10 bases from J, with 12 bases between. Germline CDR1 GTSNPN, CDR2 SVGIG (reference sequence). The CDR3 extends over 13 amino acids. The CDR3 sequence is CAWSVGRAAKLFF. The CDR3 DNA sequence: TGTGCCTGGAGTGTAGGCCGAGCGGCAAAACTGTTTTTT.

This chain connects TRBV28 to TRBJ2-7; weak D call: TRBD1 (6 bases). Germline CDR1 is MDHEN and CDR2 is SYDVKM. This CDR3 contains 16 residues. V gave up 6 bases and J gave up 4 bases, with 22 bases separating them. The CDR3 DNA sequence: TGTGCCAGCAGCGACACCCACCAGGGGCCAGGATACGAGCAGTACTTC. Residues: CASSDTHQGPGYEQYF.

This sequence joins TRBV7-8 and TRBJ2-7, with D unresolved. Germline CDR1 and CDR2: SGHVS and FQNEAQ. The CDR3 is made up of 14 amino acids. Trimming took 2 bases from V and 0 from J, leaving 8 bases between them. CDR3 in DNA: TGTGCCAGCAGCTTATCTGCCGGCTCCTACGAGCAGTACTTC. This translates into CASSLSAGSYEQYF.

About this clone itself: Other DNA sequences in the same sample also yield this CDR3. V is TRBV6-4 and J is TRBJ2-3; no clear D gene. The CDR3 has 15 amino acids. The germline V gene encodes CDR1 MRHNA and CDR2 SNTAGT. The germline V and J ends were trimmed by 0 bases and 0 bases, with 7 bases remaining between them. The CDR3 sequence is CASSDSAGSTDTQYF. The CDR3, as DNA: TGTGCCAGCAGTGACTCGGCCGGGAGCACAGATACGCAGTATTTT.

The chain employs TRBV28 and TRBJ2-3, with D perhaps matching TRBD2 (6 bases). The germline V and J ends were trimmed by 1 base and 0 bases, with 11 bases remaining between them. The germline V gene has CDR1 MDHEN and CDR2 SYDVKM. The CDR3 spans 16 residues. The CDR3 is CASSLFGSWSTDTQYF. In DNA, the CDR3 is TGTGCCAGCAGTTTATTCGGGAGTTGGAGCACAGATACGCAGTATTTT.

The chain is built from TRBV7-2 and TRBJ2-5; tentatively, D is TRBD1 (6 bases). The V end lost 3 bases, the J end lost 2 bases, and 22 bases lay between the germline ends. The CDR3 totals 18 residues. The germline CDR1 and CDR2 sequences are SGHTA and FQGNSA. The CDR3 sequence is CASSFLGWGRGVQETQYF. In DNA, the CDR3 is TGTGCCAGCAGCTTCCTCGGGTGGGGCAGGGGCGTTCAAGAGACCCAGTACTTC.

The chain carries TRBV11-2 and TRBJ2-1, with D maybe TRBD2 (6 bases). This CDR3 is 14 amino acids long. Trimming left V 5 bases short and J 3 bases short, with 11 bases between. CDR1 and CDR2 from the germline V gene are SGHAT and FQNNGV. CDR3 in DNA: TGTGCCAGCAGCGCCCGGGACTTCTACAATGAGCAGTTCTTC. The encoded protein is CASSARDFYNEQFF. The whole variable domain, filled in from reference TRBV11-2 and TRBJ2-1, reads EAGVAQSPRYKIIEKRQSVAFWCNPISGHATLYWYQQILGQGPKLLIQFQNNGVVDDSQLPKDRFSAERLKGVDSTLKIQPAKLEDSAVYLCASSARDFYNEQFFGPGTRLTVL.

The chain joins TRBV28 to TRBJ1-1, with 12 nucleotides matching TRBD1. J lost 6 bases, V lost 3 bases, and 14 bases had no gene match. The CDR3 has 18 amino acids. Germline CDR1 and CDR2: MDHEN and SYDVKM. The CDR3 DNA reads as TGTGCCAGCAGTTTTGTCTTCCTACCGGGACAGGGGGCATCTGAAGCTTTCTTT. Translating gives CASSFVFLPGQGASEAFF.

The chain is built from TRBV5-1 and TRBJ1-3, with a tentative D call TRBD1 (5 bases). The V gene's germline CDR1 is SGHRS and CDR2 YFSETQ. The CDR3 is made up of 16 amino acids. V lost 0 bases and J 1 base, leaving 11 bases between the germline ends. CDR3 region: CASSLEWTSSGNTIYF. CDR3 coding DNA: TGCGCCAGCAGCTTGGAATGGACAAGTTCTGGAAACACCATATATTTT.

V gene TRBV11-2 combines with J gene TRBJ2-6; no reliable D call. The CDR3 is 14 residues long. The V gene lost 6 bases and the J gene lost 0 bases, with 6 bases spanning the gap. Germline V CDR1 and CDR2: SGHAT, FQNNGV. The CDR3 here is CASSHSSGANVLTF. The DNA of the CDR3 is TGTGCCAGCAGTCACAGCTCTGGGGCCAACGTCCTGACTTTC.

The chain is built from TRBV19 and TRBJ2-1, with a possible D match to TRBD1 (6 bases). Trimming pared 2 bases from V and 2 bases from J, leaving 13 bases between. Per germline, CDR1 LNHDA and CDR2 SQIVND (reference sequence). The CDR3 is made up of 16 amino acids. CDR3 loop: CASSIQGGGTYNEQFF. The CDR3 coding sequence is TGTGCCAGTAGTATACAAGGGGGTGGGACCTACAATGAGCAGTTCTTC.

V gene TRBV4-2 combines with J gene TRBJ2-1, with TRBD1 matching 8 bases. This CDR3 has 14 residues. The V segment lost 1 base and the J segment 4 bases; nucleotides outside the gene matches: 0. The germline V gene encodes CDR1 LGHNA and CDR2 YNFKEQ. The CDR3 DNA reads as TGTGCCAGCAGCCAAGGACAGGGGTACAATGAGCAGTTCTTC. Protein sequence: CASSQGQGYNEQFF.

In its sample, this clone was seen once. Other DNA variants within this sample encode the same CDR3. The CDR3 here is CASSLSPGETEAFF. Written as DNA, the CDR3 is TGTGCCAGCAGCTTGTCTCCAGGGGAGACTGAAGCTTTCTTT. The V and J genes are TRBV5-5 and TRBJ1-1, with D possibly being TRBD1 (6 bases). Germline values: CDR1 SGHKS, CDR2 YYEKEE (reference sequence). This CDR3 has 14 residues. The V end lost 1 base, the J end lost 5 bases, and 12 bases lay between the germline ends.

This chain uses TRBV27 with TRBJ1-2, with a tentative D call TRBD1 (5 bases). The CDR3 extends over 14 amino acids. Trimming took 5 bases from V and 7 from J, leaving 17 bases between them. CDR1 MNHEY and CDR2 SMNVEV come from the germline V gene (reference sequence). The CDR3 loop is CASSLHRGVAGYTF. The CDR3 region has the DNA TGTGCCAGCAGTCTACACAGAGGGGTAGCTGGCTACACCTTC.

The V and J genes are TRBV5-1 and TRBJ2-7; no clear D. Germline CDR1 and CDR2: SGHRS and YFSETQ. V was trimmed by 3 bases and J by 5 bases, leaving 6 bases between them. The CDR3 totals 11 residues. This CDR3 reads CASSSSHEQYF. The CDR3 DNA reads as TGCGCCAGCAGCTCTTCCCACGAGCAGTACTTC.

This clone was counted a few times. The V gene is TRBV2, the J gene TRBJ2-2; D ambiguous. With 7 bases removed from V and 2 bases from J, the gap between germline ends came to 8 bases. The CDR3 totals 13 residues. Germline loops: CDR1 SNHLY, CDR2 FYNNEI. The CDR3 spells CASNTQNTGELFF. The CDR3 DNA is TGTGCCAGCAACACTCAAAACACCGGGGAGCTGTTTTTT.

This clone was counted at least ten times. V usage is TRBV7-2 and J usage is TRBJ2-1; D may be TRBD2 (6 bases). CDR1 is SGHTA and CDR2 is FQGNSA in the germline V gene. V lost 5 bases and J 5 bases, leaving 13 bases between the germline ends. The CDR3 spans 14 residues. CDR3 region: CASSPRTIDNEQFF. The DNA for the CDR3 is TGTGCCAGCAGCCCCCGGACTATAGACAATGAGCAGTTCTTC.

The rearrangement links TRBV11-2 to TRBJ2-3; TRBD2 might be the D (5 bases). Trimming left V 4 bases short and J 6 bases short, with 20 bases between. CDR3 length: 16 amino acids. CDR1 and CDR2 (germline): SGHAT, FQNNGV. In DNA form, the CDR3 reads TGTGCCAGCAGCTCTCGAACCCCGTCCGGGATGGATACGCAGTATTTT. Its protein product is CASSSRTPSGMDTQYF.

This clone was seen only once. The chain's CDR3 is CASSVAMNTEAFF. The CDR3 coding sequence is TGCGCCAGCAGCGTAGCAATGAACACTGAAGCTTTCTTT. The J gene is TRBJ1-1, the V gene TRBV5-1, with no clear D. The germline V gene has CDR1 SGHRS and CDR2 YFSETQ. Deletions cut 4 bases from V and 0 bases from J, with 7 bases between. The CDR3 runs 13 residues.

The rearrangement uses TRBV2 and TRBJ2-7, with D uncertain. Germline V gene data show CDR1 as SNHLY and CDR2 as FYNNEI. This CDR3 comprises 14 residues. Trimming took 3 bases from V and 2 from J, leaving 11 bases between them. The CDR3 region is CASSEMSWAYEQYF. CDR3 coding DNA: TGTGCCAGCAGTGAGATGAGCTGGGCCTACGAGCAGTACTTC.

J is TRBJ2-1 and V is TRBV19; 13 bases fit TRBD2. Trimming cost V 6 bases and J 8 bases; bases outside gene matches: 1. Germline loops: CDR1 LNHDA, CDR2 SQIVND (reference sequence). The CDR3 totals 13 residues. The CDR3 protein is CASRGLAGYEQFF. The CDR3 region has the DNA TGTGCCAGTAGGGGACTAGCGGGATATGAGCAGTTCTTC.

The sample holds one count of this clone. This chain uses TRBV30 with TRBJ2-3; D may correspond to TRBD1 or TRBD2 (7 bases each). CDR1 and CDR2 from the germline V gene are GTSNPN and SVGIG (reference sequence). Deletions cut 7 bases from V and 3 bases from J, with 26 bases between. The CDR3 is 17 amino acids. CDR3 in DNA: TGTGCCTCCACCTGGGGAGGGGGCCGAACATTTACAGATACGCAGTATTTT. This gives the protein CASTWGGGRTFTDTQYF.

The chain couples TRBV21-1 to TRBJ1-5; the DNA was not compared with TRBD1, the D call given in the table. TRBV21-1 constitutes a pseudogene. This CDR3 has 18 residues. CDR3 coding DNA: TGTGCCAGCATCCCAGCCGGGACAGGGGAAAAGGACAATCAGCCCCAGCATTTT. Translating it yields CASIPAGTGEKDNQPQHF.

This rearrangement joins TRBV11-2 to TRBJ2-3; D uncertain. The CDR3 covers 12 residues. V lost 1 base, J lost 6 bases, and 5 bases lay in between. Germline CDR1 and CDR2: SGHAT and FQNNGV. The CDR3 nucleotides are TGTGCCAGCAGCTTAGGAGTCGATACGCAGTATTTT. This gives the protein CASSLGVDTQYF.

V and J are TRBV5-6 and TRBJ2-4; D gene unclear. Germline CDR1 and CDR2: SGHDT and YYEEEE. The CDR3 spans 13 residues. The V end lost 2 bases, the J end lost 4 bases, and 7 bases lay between the germline ends. The CDR3 here is CASSFVGKNIQYF. The CDR3 nucleotides are TGTGCCAGCAGCTTTGTGGGAAAAAACATTCAGTACTTC.

This clone has at least ten counts. This chain uses TRBV7-3 with TRBJ2-5; D is perhaps TRBD1 or TRBD2 (6 bases each). The CDR3 totals 13 residues. The germline V gene encodes CDR1 SGHTA and CDR2 FQGTGA. The V and J ends lost 4 bases and 2 bases respectively, with 8 bases between them. The CDR3 loop reads CASSSGAQETQYF. For the CDR3, the DNA is TGTGCCAGCAGCTCGGGGGCACAAGAGACCCAGTACTTC.

The chain combines TRBV5-6 with TRBJ2-1; D is unclear. The V end lost 2 bases, the J end lost 5 bases, and 8 bases lay between the germline ends. Germline assignment: CDR1 SGHDT and CDR2 YYEEEE. The CDR3 is 13 residues long. CDR3 in amino acids: CASSFRYDNEQFF. Written as DNA, the CDR3 is TGTGCCAGCAGCTTCAGGTACGACAATGAGCAGTTCTTC.

Remarks on this clone: A clone one base away is much larger, so this may be a read error. The chain is built from TRBV6-1 and TRBJ2-3; D remains ambiguous. The CDR3 totals 13 residues. Germline assignment: CDR1 MNHNS and CDR2 SASEGT. Deletions cut 2 bases from V and 2 bases from J, with 5 bases between. In DNA form, the CDR3 reads TGTGCCAGCAGTGAATCAGCCACAGATACGCAGTATTTT. This encodes CASSESATDTQYF.

The chain carries TRBV11-1 and TRBJ2-2, with 8 bases lining up with TRBD2. V lost 5 bases, J lost 3 bases, and 11 bases stayed unmatched. The CDR3 consists of 17 residues. From germline, CDR1 is SGHAT and CDR2 FQDESV (reference sequence). Here the CDR3 DNA reads TGTGCCAGCAGCCAAACACCCGGGAGGGCCGACACCGGGGAGCTGTTTTTT. Translating gives CASSQTPGRADTGELFF.

The gene calls are TRBV28 and TRBJ1-2; a possible D gene is TRBD1 (5 bases). Germline V gives CDR1 MDHEN, CDR2 SYDVKM. The CDR3 is made up of 15 amino acids. Trimming took off 3 bases at V and 4 bases at J, with 15 bases between the two ends. CDR3 in DNA: TGTGCCAGCAGTTTGGGAGGGGAGGGGCGCTATGGCTACACCTTC. Its protein is CASSLGGEGRYGYTF.